This passage covers 6 T cell receptor beta chains from one sample sequenced in a study of beta chain features in type 1 diabetes. cDNA synthesis used the whole RNA isolate, giving expressed TCRB sequences. Clones were sequenced by immunoSEQ multiplex PCR, and TCRdb holds only the in-frame ones, with some missing. Counted here are 400,000 to 600,000 clones, 25% to 35% occurring once; the ten biggest clones make up around 0.065%. Source material: naive CD4+ T cells from blood. These receptors all come from a man aged 18-30 years in good health.

There are a few counts of this clone. V usage is TRBV15 and J usage is TRBJ2-4, with D tentatively TRBD1 (5 bases). CDR1 is LNHNV, CDR2 YYDKDF, per germline (reference sequence). V was pared by 5 bases and J by 2 bases, with 13 bases between. CDR3 size: 15 residues. CDR3 in amino acids: CATSGLGQPKNIQYF. The CDR3 DNA sequence: TGTGCCACCAGCGGGCTGGGGCAGCCCAAAAACATTCAGTACTTC.

This chain uses TRBV9 with TRBJ2-3, with D unclear. Trimming shortened V by 3 bases and J by 5 bases, and 13 bases separated the two germline ends. From germline, CDR1 is SGDLS and CDR2 YYNGEE. CDR3 length: 14 amino acids. CDR3 sequence (DNA): TGTGCCAGCAGCGGACCTGGGATGCGAGATACGCAGTATTTT. Its translation: CASSGPGMRDTQYF. Using reference TRBV9 and TRBJ2-3 for the parts outside the CDR3, the full variable domain is DSGVTQTPKHLITATGQRVTLRCSPRSGDLSVYWYQQSLDQGLQFLIQYYNGEERAKGNILERFSAQQFPDLHSELNLSSLELGDSALYFCASSGPGMRDTQYFGPGTRLTVL.

The rearrangement joins TRBV7-6 to TRBJ2-1; D perhaps matches TRBD2 (6 bases). V was cut by 5 bases and J by 0 bases, with 23 bases left in between. CDR3 size: 19 residues. Per the germline V gene, CDR1 is SGHVS and CDR2 is FNYEAQ. The CDR3 DNA reads TGTGCCAGCAGCGCCAAGGAGGGAGCCCACACGAGCTCCTACAATGAGCAGTTCTTC. Protein sequence: CASSAKEGAHTSSYNEQFF. Drawing the rest from reference TRBV7-6 and TRBJ2-1, the complete variable domain is GAGVSQSPRYKVTKRGQDVALRCDPISGHVSLYWYRQALGQGPEFLTYFNYEAQQDKSGLPNDRFSAERPEGSISTLTIQRTEQRDSAMYRCASSAKEGAHTSSYNEQFFGPGTRLTVL.

This clone has only a few counts. Other DNA variants within this sample encode the same CDR3. As DNA, the CDR3 is TGTGCCTGGAGTGTACGTGGAAGCAATCAGCCCCAGCATTTT. Amino acid sequence: CAWSVRGSNQPQHF. The rearrangement links TRBV30 to TRBJ1-5, with D uncertain. The CDR3 is made up of 14 amino acids. Germline CDR1 is GTSNPN and CDR2 is SVGIG (reference sequence). V was shortened by 0 bases and J by 1 base, with 7 bases between the two germline ends.

V and J are TRBV5-4 and TRBJ2-1, with D possibly being TRBD2 (5 bases). The CDR3 spans 14 residues. Trimming cost V 6 bases and J 4 bases, with 14 bases left between them. Per the germline V gene, CDR1 is SGHNT and CDR2 is YYREEE (reference sequence). CDR3 bases: TGTGCCAGCACCACCAAGCAGCGGTACAATGAGCAGTTCTTC. This gives the protein CASTTKQRYNEQFF. The full variable domain, rest sourced from reference TRBV5-4 and TRBJ2-1, is ETGVTQSPTHLIKTRGQQVTLRCSSQSGHNTVSWYQQALGQGPQFIFQYYREEENGRGNFPPRFSGLQFPNYSSELNVNALELDDSALYLCASTTKQRYNEQFFGPGTRLTVL.

This clone was seen a handful of times. The rearrangement uses TRBV14 and TRBJ2-2, with D uncertain. Deletions cut 1 base from V and 9 bases from J, with 18 bases between. Germline CDR1 SGHDN, CDR2 FVKESK. The CDR3 consists of 16 residues. Here the CDR3 reads CASSQVGAGAHRELFF. In DNA form, the CDR3 reads TGTGCCAGCAGCCAAGTCGGCGCAGGAGCGCACCGGGAGCTGTTTTTT.